This record concerns one TCR beta chain sequence. Its antigen is not known. This sample was included in a study of vaccination and CD4 T cells after COVID-19. Across the whole study: Each post-COVID sample was drawn after diagnosis, and the median interval was roughly 100 days (range 35 to 161).

Study-wide results and caveats: Convalescent patients gained a median about 85% of their reactive clones only post-vaccination.

The Oncomine TCR Beta short-read assay sequenced DNA from cultured CD4+ T cells. TCRdb independently ran MiXCR on the PCR reads; one entry per CDR3 protein. The sample records 10,000 to 12,000 distinct CDR3 sequences, around a third being singletons. Treatment here: approximately 9-day PBMC culture with coronavirus spike peptide pools or control peptides (ViraFEST assay). Using peptide pools, antigen-specific T cells were expanded in ViraFEST before TCRs were sequenced. V lost 8 bases to trimming and J lost 4 bases, with 14 bases between them. This CDR3 contains 12 residues. CDR1 and CDR2 (germline): GTSNPN, SVGIG (reference sequence).

The chain carries TRBV30 and TRBJ1-1; possibly TRBD1 for D (5 bases). The clonotype was recovered from a human donor who had recovered from COVID-19. The specimen was CD4+ T cells from blood, cultured in vitro. CDR3 in amino acids: CAAGTEFTEAFF. In nucleotides, the CDR3 is TGTGCCGCCGGGACGGAGTTCACTGAAGCTTTCTTT.